This T cell receptor beta chain was sequenced for a study of glioma-infiltrating T cells (dated by TCRdb to between 2015 and 2016). Study-wide context: Low-grade gliomas were represented by WHO grade II oligodendrogliomas or astrocytomas, and glioblastomas were represented by WHO grade IV tumors that were sampled at initial rather than recurrent diagnosis. Dexamethasone was administered to glioma patients for six or fewer days before surgery. Blood libraries targeted roughly 4.5- to 10-fold sequencing coverage of 750,000 to 1,000,000 peripheral T cells. Glioma tissue, non-neoplastic brain tissue and matched peripheral blood mononuclear cells were used as sources from which TCR alpha- and beta-chain repertoires were sequenced. To measure divergence between tissue and blood T-cell populations, each tissue-infiltrating repertoire was compared with the peripheral blood repertoire of the same patient. The paired cohort comprised three low-grade glioma patients, 7 or 8 primary glioblastoma patients and three non-glioma patients contributing non-neoplastic brain tissue.

TCR alpha and beta CDR3 regions were amplified with the iRepertoire nested amplicon-rescue multiplex PCR (arm-PCR) platform from RNA. The input for one-step reverse transcription and amplification was roughly 90-450 ng of tissue mRNA or PBMC total RNA. Following bead purification, Illumina adapters were added by a secondary multiplex PCR, and the libraries were gel-purified between 200 and 400 bp. Internal 6-nucleotide barcodes were carried by the libraries and were used for demultiplexing. Libraries were sequenced on an Illumina MiSeq with 2x220 or 2x250 nucleotide paired-end reads. Concerning the study's data processing: Paired reads were merged using FLASH 1.2.11 and were aligned to the GRCh37 human genome using BWA-MEM, after which TRA and TRB reads were extracted. An IMGT-derived reference of cassette sequences and CDR3 motifs, with pseudogenes included, was used for V and J assignment. Reads were translated in three frames, and productive CDR3s were defined as those with a C...FGXG motif and no stop codons. Clonotypes were defined as unique combinations of V-J cassette pair and CDR3 amino acid sequence. Reads were filtered by Hamming distance, thresholded by each sample's sequence error rate in mapped regions. Using fastp trimming at Q25 and MiXCR clonotype assembly, TCRdb reanalyzed the public sequencing data and kept in-frame beta chains. Rows matching on CDR3 protein sequence are summarized as one entry with the most common DNA and genes. For this entry, the V and J calls and clone size follow TCRdb and not the study's own pipeline. This sample gives approximately 400,000 distinct CDR3 sequences in total; 41% of them show up just once. The top ten constitute 12% of the sample.

Immediately after resection, surgical brain or tumor specimens were cryofrozen in liquid nitrogen, with peripheral blood cells collected concurrently. This clonotype has just a few counts. Its antigen is unknown. The record has no base qualities; no much larger clone is one base away. Spanning cysteine to phenylalanine, the CDR3 consists of 16 amino acids. Only the CDR3 DNA stays, 48 bases, in frame from base 1. The V end loses 3 bases and the J end loses 0 bases, and a stretch of 13 bases separates them. For CDR1 and CDR2, the germline V gene lists MDHEN and SYDVKM. Study-level results and caveats: Very few CDR3 sequences were shared between tissue and blood, attributed to high CDR3 diversity and limited sampling. Patients with low tissue-blood divergence were marked by a signature set of shared blood CDR3 motifs, and that set was depleted in highly divergent patients. Small numbers underpinned the group comparisons: eight glioblastoma patients, three low-grade glioma patients and three non-neoplastic patients. VJ-independent divergence between tissue and blood was lower than expected in non-neoplastic patients but higher than expected in all gliomas, particularly low-grade gliomas.

This TCR derives from a human donor with low-grade glioma or glioblastoma, undergoing nonglioma brain surgery, or in good health (not recorded which). Sequencing input: glioma tissue, nonneoplastic brain tissue, or PBMCs (not recorded which). The chain uses TRBV28 and TRBJ2-3, with the D segment possibly TRBD1 or TRBD2, each aligning over 5 bases. The nucleotides are TGTGCCAGCAGTTTTTATTGGGGCGGGAGCACAGATACGCAGTATTTT. It codes for CASSFYWGGSTDTQYF.